This entry lists 24 T cell receptor beta chains sequenced from one sample in a study of beta chain features in type 1 diabetes. Study outcomes and limitations: People with Type 1 diabetes carried modestly yet significantly shorter TCRB CDR3s in all four CD4+ subsets.

TCRB transcripts that were expressed got sequenced, as all of the isolated RNA had been reverse transcribed. TCRdb keeps only in-frame clones here, not all; method: immunoSEQ multiplex PCR. Of about 41,000 clones listed, 66% were seen once; the top ten hold about 1.7%. These TCRs' antigens remain unknown. Sequencing input: Tregs from blood. The source of these receptors is a man younger than 40 with type 1 diabetes. Some clones in this sample may be carry-over from other donors' samples.

The V and J genes are TRBV6-1 and TRBJ2-7, with 10 bases lining up with TRBD1. Germline V gene lookup returns CDR1 MNHNS and CDR2 SASEGT. This CDR3 contains 12 residues. V trimming: 6 bases; J trimming: 10 bases; junction bases outside the gene matches: 6. CDR3 residues: CASRATGGKQYF. In nucleotides, the CDR3 is TGTGCCAGCAGGGCGACAGGGGGCAAACAGTACTTC.

V is TRBV5-6 and J is TRBJ1-2; a possible D gene is TRBD1 (5 bases). The V gene's germline CDR1 is SGHDT and CDR2 YYEEEE. The CDR3 has 15 residues. Trimming removed 3 bases at V and 4 bases at J, with 16 bases between. The CDR3 is CASSWREGLIYGYTF. The DNA of the CDR3 is TGTGCCAGCAGCTGGCGCGAGGGACTGATCTATGGCTACACCTTC.

The gene calls are TRBV5-6 and TRBJ2-7; no definite D call. With 3 bases removed from V and 2 bases from J, the gap between germline ends came to 6 bases. Per germline, CDR1 SGHDT and CDR2 YYEEEE. The CDR3 contains 12 residues. The CDR3, as DNA: TGTGCCAGCAGCTCCTTTCCCTACGAGCAGTACTTC. This codes for CASSSFPYEQYF. Full variable domain (remainder filled in from reference TRBV5-6 and TRBJ2-7): DAGVTQSPTHLIKTRGQQVTLRCSPKSGHDTVSWYQQALGQGPQFIFQYYEEEERQRGNFPDRFSGHQFPNYSSELNVNALLLGDSALYLCASSSFPYEQYFGPGTRLTVT.

The chain links TRBV7-2 to TRBJ2-1, with TRBD2 as a possible D gene (7 bases). The CDR3 is 14 residues long. Germline CDR1 SGHTA, CDR2 FQGNSA. Trimming removed 5 bases at V and 15 bases at J, with 23 bases between. The CDR3 coding sequence is TGTGCCAGCAGCCCGACCGGGGGGCGGGGACCGGGGTTCTTC. It encodes CASSPTGGRGPGFF.

V gene TRBV6-5 combines with J gene TRBJ1-6; possibly TRBD1 for D (5 bases). Germline CDR1 and CDR2: MNHEY and SVGAGI. V was cut by 2 bases and J by 6 bases, with 8 bases left in between. This CDR3 is 14 amino acids long. The CDR3 loop is CASSYQGGNSPLHF. As DNA, the CDR3 is TGTGCCAGCAGTTACCAGGGTGGTAATTCACCCCTCCACTTT.

This clone is a singleton in its sample. V usage is TRBV6-6 and J usage is TRBJ2-6; D perhaps matches TRBD2 (5 bases). The V gene's germline CDR1 is MNHNY and CDR2 SVGAGI (reference sequence). V was shortened by 7 bases and J by 4 bases, with 14 bases between the two germline ends. This CDR3 contains 15 residues. CDR3 amino acids: CASTPRVVGANVLTF. The CDR3 nucleotides read TGTGCCAGCACCCCGAGGGTGGTCGGGGCCAACGTCCTGACTTTC.

For the CDR3, the DNA is TGTGCCAGCAGCTTGAGTTCAGGAACTCCGGTTGGCTACACCTTC. Amino acid sequence: CASSLSSGTPVGYTF. V is TRBV7-2 and J is TRBJ1-2, with D hard to call. From germline, CDR1 is SGHTA and CDR2 FQGNSA. The CDR3 totals 15 residues. Trimming stripped 3 bases from V and 7 bases from J, with 18 bases between.

The chain employs TRBV27 and TRBJ1-2; TRBD1 agrees at 9 bases. The CDR3 extends over 16 amino acids. V was clipped by 5 bases and J by 4 bases; unmatched bases: 11. Germline-derived CDR1 and CDR2 are MNHEY and SMNVEV (reference sequence). The CDR3 DNA reads TGTGCCAGCAGTCACAAGACAGGGGGGTATCTCTATGGCTACACCTTC. This gives the protein CASSHKTGGYLYGYTF.

In the case of this clone: The same CDR3 arises from other DNA sequences in this sample as well. The chain uses TRBV5-1 and TRBJ2-7, with D unclear. V was shortened by 0 bases and J by 2 bases, with 9 bases between the two germline ends. CDR3 length: 14 residues. Germline-derived CDR1 and CDR2 are SGHRS and YFSETQ. This chain's CDR3 is CASSLGQVTYEQYF. CDR3 coding DNA: TGCGCCAGCAGCTTGGGCCAGGTTACCTACGAGCAGTACTTC.

This chain uses TRBV29-1 with TRBJ1-2, with D hard to call. The CDR3 is made up of 11 amino acids. Trimming shortened V by 4 bases and J by 5 bases, and 8 bases separated the two germline ends. The germline gives CDR1 SQVTM, CDR2 ANQGSEA. In nucleotides, the CDR3 is TGCAGCGTTGCCTTTCTTTATGGCTACACCTTC. It is translated as CSVAFLYGYTF. Based on the CDR3 plus reference TRBV29-1 and TRBJ1-2, the full variable domain is SAVISQKPSRDICQRGTSLTIQCQVDSQVTMMFWYRQQPGQSLTLIATANQGSEATYESGFVIDKFPISRPNLTFSTLTVSNMSPEDSSIYLCSVAFLYGYTFGSGTRLTVV.

This chain connects TRBV28 to TRBJ2-4; unclear D gene. The V gene's germline CDR1 is MDHEN and CDR2 SYDVKM. This CDR3 has 16 amino acids. V was pared by 2 bases and J by 7 bases, with 18 bases between. This chain's CDR3 is CASSLLGLGRRNIQYF. CDR3 coding DNA: TGTGCCAGCAGTTTACTTGGTCTGGGCAGAAGGAACATTCAGTACTTC. The full variable domain, in which reference TRBV28 and TRBJ2-4 provide the parts outside the CDR3, is DVKVTQSSRYLVKRTGEKVFLECVQDMDHENMFWYRQDPGLGLRLIYFSYDVKMKEKGDIPEGYSVSREKKERFSLILESASTNQTSMYLCASSLLGLGRRNIQYFGAGTRLSVL.

The rearrangement links TRBV19 to TRBJ1-5; perhaps TRBD1 as D (6 bases). The CDR3 totals 16 residues. Per the germline V gene, CDR1 is LNHDA and CDR2 is SQIVND (reference sequence). Trimming removed 3 bases from V and 6 bases from J, with 18 bases in between. The CDR3 DNA reads TGTGCCAGTAGTATTCCTGGGGGCGCATTTAGTCAGCCCCAGCATTTT. Protein product: CASSIPGGAFSQPQHF.

Written as DNA, the CDR3 is TGTGCCAGCAGCCAAGATCCCCTAGCGGGGGTTAGCTCCTACAATGAGCAGTTCTTC. It encodes CASSQDPLAGVSSYNEQFF. This chain links TRBV4-2 with TRBJ2-1; TRBD2 matches at 10 bases. Germline values: CDR1 LGHNA, CDR2 YNFKEQ. V lost 0 bases and J lost 0; bases outside the gene matches: 8. The CDR3 length is 19 residues.

This clone was seen more than once but under ten times. The chain employs TRBV7-3 and TRBJ1-6, with a tentative D call TRBD1 (5 bases). In germline, CDR1 is SGHTA, CDR2 FQGTGA. V lost 0 bases and J lost 10, with 13 bases in between. CDR3 length equals 15 residues. CDR3 in DNA: TGTGCCAGCAGCTTAACAGTAGGGGCGGGATCACCCCTCCACTTT. Translation: CASSLTVGAGSPLHF.

This rearrangement joins TRBV18 to TRBJ2-1, with D unclear. The CDR3 contains 12 residues. Trimming removed 3 bases from V and 10 bases from J, with 10 bases in between. CDR1 and CDR2 (germline): KGHSH, LQKENI. The CDR3 is CASSPGSREQFF. CDR3 coding DNA: TGTGCCAGCTCACCGGGTTCCAGGGAGCAGTTCTTC.

The chain couples TRBV5-1 to TRBJ1-1, with 7 positions matching TRBD1. This CDR3 is 14 amino acids long. The trim removed 0 bases at V and 5 bases at J, leaving 4 bases unmatched. Germline loops: CDR1 SGHRS, CDR2 YFSETQ. The CDR3 loop reads CASSLVAGGTEAFF. The CDR3 region has the DNA TGCGCCAGCAGCTTGGTGGCAGGGGGGACTGAAGCTTTCTTT.

This chain connects TRBV29-1 to TRBJ1-2; tentatively, D is TRBD1 (6 bases). The germline gives CDR1 SQVTM, CDR2 ANQGSEA. The CDR3 is 15 amino acids. V was pared by 7 bases and J by 2 bases, with 20 bases between. The CDR3 DNA is TGCAGCGCCTCGAGGGGGGGGGCGAGAAACTATGGCTACACCTTC. Its translation is CSASRGGARNYGYTF.

The count of this clone is one. The chain employs TRBV7-9 and TRBJ2-3, with 10 bases fitting TRBD2. The trim removed 3 bases at V and 0 bases at J, leaving 6 bases unmatched. Germline V gives CDR1 SEHNR, CDR2 FQNEAQ (reference sequence). The CDR3 runs 17 residues. CDR3 residues: CASSLPRTSGSTDTQYF. CDR3 coding DNA: TGTGCCAGCAGCTTGCCCCGGACTAGCGGAAGCACAGATACGCAGTATTTT.

This clone has only a few counts. The chain carries TRBV27 and TRBJ1-2; D remains unclear. Trimming removed 2 bases at V and 0 bases at J, with 4 bases between. Germline V gene lookup returns CDR1 MNHEY and CDR2 SMNVEV (reference sequence). CDR3 length equals 13 residues. CDR3 residues: CASSLTSNYGYTF. In DNA form, the CDR3 reads TGTGCCAGCAGTTTAACATCTAACTATGGCTACACCTTC.

This rearrangement joins TRBV7-6 to TRBJ2-7; D is perhaps TRBD2 (6 bases). Trimming pared 0 bases from V and 3 bases from J, leaving 15 bases between. Germline CDR1 SGHVS, CDR2 FNYEAQ. This CDR3 has 16 residues. CDR3 sequence: CASSLATGRGDYEQYF. The CDR3 bases are TGTGCCAGCAGCTTAGCTACAGGTCGCGGGGACTACGAGCAGTACTTC. Supplemented by reference TRBV7-6 and TRBJ2-7, the full variable domain reads GAGVSQSPRYKVTKRGQDVALRCDPISGHVSLYWYRQALGQGPEFLTYFNYEAQQDKSGLPNDRFSAERPEGSISTLTIQRTEQRDSAMYRCASSLATGRGDYEQYFGPGTRLTVT.

The chain employs TRBV7-9 and TRBJ2-1; D possibly corresponds to TRBD2 (5 bases). Germline V gives CDR1 SEHNR, CDR2 FQNEAQ (reference sequence). The CDR3 runs to 14 residues. With 7 bases removed from V and 7 bases from J, the gap between germline ends came to 17 bases. CDR3 sequence (DNA): TGTGCCAGCACCACGGGTGGGTGGAGGAATGAGCAGTTCTTC. Encoded protein: CASTTGGWRNEQFF.

This chain joins TRBV7-9 and TRBJ2-1, with TRBD1 matching 7 bases. With V trimmed by 0 bases and J by 6 bases, 8 bases remained unmatched. The CDR3 is made up of 16 amino acids. CDR1 is SEHNR, CDR2 FQNEAQ, per germline (reference sequence). CDR3 region: CASSLAVGTASNEQFF. The DNA for the CDR3 is TGTGCCAGCAGCTTAGCTGTCGGGACAGCAAGCAATGAGCAGTTCTTC.

The rearrangement uses TRBV25-1 and TRBJ2-1; 11 nucleotides match TRBD2. V trimming: 7 bases; J trimming: 6 bases; junction bases outside the gene matches: 8. CDR3 size: 15 residues. Germline-derived CDR1 and CDR2 are MGHDK and SYGVNS. The CDR3 loop reads CASTLAGGPGNEQFF. CDR3 DNA: TGTGCCAGCACCTTAGCGGGGGGGCCGGGCAATGAGCAGTTCTTC.

This clone was seen only a few times. J is TRBJ2-7 and V is TRBV7-6, with D tentatively TRBD1 (5 bases). Germline CDR1 and CDR2: SGHVS and FNYEAQ. Between the trimmed V and J ends, which lost 4 bases and 3 bases, there was a span of 10 bases. This CDR3 region has 13 residues. CDR3 sequence (DNA): TGTGCCAGCAGCTCAGACAGCTACTACGAGCAGTACTTC. This encodes CASSSDSYYEQYF.